The 6 T cell receptor beta chains below all came from one sample that was sequenced in a study of T cells in Graves' hyperthyroidism and ophthalmopathy. The CDR3 regions of TCR beta were amplified from RNA transcripts. An initial round of RT-PCR targeting the TCR CDR3 relied on the HTBI primer set. One entry per CDR3 protein, called by TCRdb with MiXCR from the multiplex PCR reads. This sample has over 250,000 distinct CDR3 sequences, with around 22% found just once. The sample consisted of blood. Receptors originate from a man aged 25-45 years with Graves' ophthalmopathy.

V gene TRBV12-3 or TRBV12-4 combines with J gene TRBJ1-1, with D possibly matching TRBD1 (6 bases). V was shortened by 3 bases and J by 8 bases, with 10 bases between the two germline ends. The CDR3 extends over 12 amino acids. The chain's CDR3 is CASSFRTVEAFF. Here the CDR3 DNA reads TGTGCCAGCAGTTTCAGGACAGTCGAAGCTTTCTTT.

This clonotype was picked up many times. The rearrangement uses TRBV3-1 and TRBJ2-1; perhaps TRBD2 as D (6 bases). The germline V gene encodes CDR1 LGHDT and CDR2 YNNKEL (reference sequence). CDR3 length: 16 amino acids. Between the trimmed V and J ends, which lost 4 bases and 5 bases, there was a span of 18 bases. CDR3: CASSPPRERGNNEQFF. In DNA form, the CDR3 reads TGTGCCAGCAGCCCCCCCCGGGAGAGGGGAAACAATGAGCAGTTCTTC.

The chain combines TRBV6-2 or TRBV6-3 with TRBJ2-1, with D perhaps matching TRBD2 (6 bases). The CDR3 has 14 residues. V was shortened by 1 base and J by 5 bases, with 9 bases between the two germline ends. In germline, CDR1 is MNHEY, CDR2 SVGEGT. CDR3 coding DNA: TGTGCCAGCAGTTACTGGCGGGATGACAATGAGCAGTTCTTC. This gives the protein CASSYWRDDNEQFF.

At least ten counts were recorded for this clonotype. CDR3 protein: CASSIGGTVQETQYF. DNA for the CDR3: TGTGCCAGTAGTATAGGGGGGACAGTCCAAGAGACCCAGTACTTC. The gene calls are TRBV19 and TRBJ2-5, with 7 bases that match TRBD1. With 1 base clipped from V and 1 base from J, the junction kept 3 bases outside the gene matches. The V gene's germline CDR1 is LNHDA and CDR2 SQIVND (reference sequence). The CDR3 sequence is 15 residues long. Variable domain in full (rest from reference TRBV19 and TRBJ2-5): DGGITQSPKYLFRKEGQNVTLSCEQNLNHDAMYWYRQDPGQGLRLIYYSQIVNDFQKGDIAEGYSVSREKKESFPLTVTSAQKNPTAFYLCASSIGGTVQETQYFGPGTRLLVL.

V usage is TRBV29-1 and J usage is TRBJ2-2, with 9 nucleotides matching TRBD1. The CDR3 covers 13 residues. Germline V CDR1 and CDR2: SQVTM, ANQGSEA. Germline trimming cut 7 bases from V and 7 bases from J; bases unmatched to any gene: 7. This CDR3 reads CSAHRGRVGELFF. The CDR3 DNA follows: TGCAGCGCCCACAGGGGGCGGGTCGGGGAGCTGTTTTTT.

V usage is TRBV29-1 and J usage is TRBJ2-3, with TRBD1 as a possible D gene (6 bases). The V end lost 6 bases, the J end lost 2 bases, and 15 bases lay between the germline ends. The CDR3 runs 14 residues. The germline gives CDR1 SQVTM, CDR2 ANQGSEA. This chain's CDR3 is CSVLIGGNTDTQYF. The CDR3 bases are TGCAGCGTCTTGATTGGGGGCAACACAGATACGCAGTATTTT.